The rows below give T cell receptor beta chains drawn from one sample of a study of T cell responses to AZD1222 COVID-19 vaccine. Some clones are missing from TCRdb's copy, which holds only in-frame ones; the method was immunoSEQ multiplex PCR. The data show roughly 190,000 clones, with 92% seen just once and 1% to 1.5% held by the top ten. The starting material was peripheral blood, obtained on day 0 of AZD1222 vaccination. These receptors all stem from an adult in good health. Both conserved end residues are part of each CDR3. The D gene is left open where the match is weak. Size is stated for part of the rows, as once, few or many counts, or as a class when the clone is expanded.

TRBV29-1	TRBD1	TRBJ1-1	once	CSVRHGQGDTEAFF	TGCAGCGTTCGACATGGACAGGGAGACACTGAAGCTTTCTTT
TRBV27	.	TRBJ1-5	once	CASSLGRGEQPQHF	TGTGCCAGCAGTTTAGGGAGGGGGGAGCAGCCCCAGCATTTT
TRBV2	TRBD1	TRBJ1-2	.	CASSWDRGSGYTF	TGTGCCAGCAGCTGGGACAGGGGTTCTGGCTACACCTTC
TRBV24-1	TRBD1	TRBJ1-1	.	CATSDSGTGRPEAFF	TGTGCCACCAGTGATTCCGGGACAGGGAGACCTGAAGCTTTCTTT
TRBV7-7	.	TRBJ2-7	.	CASSRAAGAPYEQYF	TGTGCCAGCAGCCGAGCTGCGGGGGCCCCCTACGAGCAGTACTTC
TRBV14	TRBD1	TRBJ2-6	.	CASSRTGAGANVLTF	TGTGCCAGCAGCCGAACAGGGGCTGGGGCCAACGTCCTGACTTTC
TRBV6-5	TRBD1	TRBJ1-6	few	CASSPRTGNDSPLHF	TGTGCCAGCAGTCCCCGGACAGGGAATGATTCACCCCTCCACTTT
TRBV30	.	TRBJ2-3	.	CAWSVQETDTQYF	TGTGCCTGGAGTGTACAGGAGACAGATACGCAGTATTTT
TRBV9	.	TRBJ2-2	.	CASSLARGGDGREELFF	TGTGCCAGCAGCCTCGCTAGGGGCGGAGACGGCAGGGAGGAGCTGTTTTTT
TRBV28	.	TRBJ2-2	.	CASSLQRRPGELFF	TGTGCCAGCAGTTTACAGAGGAGGCCCGGGGAGCTGTTTTTT
TRBV4-2	.	TRBJ1-1	.	CASSQESNRMNTEAFF	TGTGCCAGCAGCCAAGAATCGAACAGAATGAACACTGAAGCTTTCTTT
TRBV19	TRBD1	TRBJ2-3	.	CASSTDRVPDTQYF	TGTGCCAGTAGTACAGACAGGGTCCCAGATACGCAGTATTTT
TRBV30	TRBD1	TRBJ1-2	.	CAWGTGVERGYTF	TGTGCCTGGGGGACAGGGGTGGAGCGCGGCTACACCTTC
TRBV6-5	.	TRBJ1-6	.	CASVFGLLFHF	TGTGCCAGCGTATTCGGACTTCTCTTCCACTTT
TRBV27	.	TRBJ1-1	.	CASTLGGDTEAFF	TGTGCCAGCACCCTCGGGGGGGACACTGAAGCTTTCTTT
TRBV7-8	.	TRBJ2-7	.	CASSLGTGHSYEQYF	TGTGCCAGCAGCTTGGGCACCGGCCACTCCTACGAGCAGTACTTC
TRBV6-5	.	TRBJ1-5	.	CASTRRPGRDQPQHF	TGTGCCAGCACACGGAGGCCTGGGCGAGATCAGCCCCAGCATTTT
TRBV19	.	TRBJ1-3	.	CASPGIVGNTIYF	TGTGCCAGTCCGGGGATAGTTGGAAACACCATATATTTT
TRBV6-4	.	TRBJ2-7	.	CASRDGVWEQYF	TGTGCCAGCCGGGACGGTGTATGGGAGCAGTACTTC
TRBV11-1	.	TRBJ1-2	.	CASSLSRGADGYTF	TGTGCCAGCAGTTTATCTCGAGGGGCGGATGGCTACACCTTC
TRBV30	.	TRBJ1-5	.	CAWSVGFDQPQHF	TGTGCCTGGAGTGTGGGGTTTGATCAGCCCCAGCATTTT
TRBV6-2/TRBV6-3	.	TRBJ1-2	.	CASSYRTAGYTF	TGTGCCAGCAGTTACCGCACGGCTGGCTACACCTTC
TRBV5-4	.	TRBJ1-2	few	CASSLDSPPVGGYTF	TGTGCCAGCAGCTTGGATAGCCCCCCGGTGGGTGGCTACACCTTC